Each of the 27 T cell receptor beta chains below was sequenced from the same sample in a study of T-cell memory formation after mild COVID-19. TCRdb analysed the 5' RACE reads with MiXCR anew, one entry per CDR3 protein. The data contain about 470,000 distinct CDR3 sequences, around a quarter of them singletons. Input material: PBMCs or a T cell subset sorted from them (not recorded which). Receptors were obtained from an adult woman who had mild COVID-19 (a few samples of this study predate the infection). Cell type and time point are not known.

In its sample, this clonotype was seen once. The V gene is TRBV11-1, the J gene TRBJ2-3, with D unclear. The CDR3 length is 15 residues. Between the trimmed V and J ends, which lost 5 bases and 6 bases, there was a span of 18 bases. Germline CDR1 SGHAT, CDR2 FQDESV (reference sequence). CDR3: CASSLPRASTDTQYF. CDR3 DNA: TGTGCCAGCAGCCTCCCCCGGGCCTCAACTGATACGCAGTATTTT. The variable domain in full, completed from reference TRBV11-1 and TRBJ2-3, reads EAEVAQSPRYKITEKSQAVAFWCDPISGHATLYWYRQILGQGPELLVQFQDESVVDDSQLPKDRFSAERLKGVDSTLKIQPAELGDSAMYLCASSLPRASTDTQYFGPGTRLTVL.

This chain links TRBV5-4 with TRBJ2-7; D gene ambiguous. V was trimmed by 4 bases and J by 0 bases, leaving 14 bases between them. The V gene's germline CDR1 is SGHNT and CDR2 YYREEE (reference sequence). CDR3 length: 15 residues. As DNA, the CDR3 is TGTGCCAGCAGCACGCAGACAAAAAGCTCCTACGAGCAGTACTTC. It yields the protein CASSTQTKSSYEQYF.

The chain is built from TRBV18 and TRBJ1-1, with TRBD1 matching 7 bases. The V and J ends lost 6 bases and 1 base, in that order; junction bases with no gene match: 8. Germline CDR1 and CDR2: KGHSH and LQKENI. The CDR3 runs to 15 residues. CDR3 sequence reads: CASSQTQGSNTEAFF. For the CDR3, the DNA is TGTGCCAGCTCCCAGACACAGGGGTCGAACACTGAAGCTTTCTTT.

The V and J genes are TRBV6-6 and TRBJ1-1, with a weak D call TRBD1 (5 bases). The CDR3 is made up of 15 amino acids. The V end lost 10 bases, the J end lost 5 bases, and 23 bases lay between the germline ends. In germline, CDR1 is MNHNY, CDR2 SVGAGI (reference sequence). CDR3 loop: CATTRGTGKRTEAFF. The CDR3 coding sequence is TGTGCCACCACCCGAGGGACGGGGAAAAGGACTGAAGCTTTCTTT.

This rearrangement joins TRBV15 to TRBJ2-5; 7 bases align to TRBD1. Unmatched junction bases numbered 4, after V lost 1 base and J lost 5 bases. Germline loops: CDR1 LNHNV, CDR2 YYDKDF (reference sequence). The CDR3 has 14 amino acids. The CDR3 nucleotides read TGTGCCACCAGCAGAGTAGGGGGCGCGGAGACCCAGTACTTC. Its protein is CATSRVGGAETQYF.

The chain employs TRBV7-9 and TRBJ2-7; 9 bases map to TRBD2. Unmatched junction bases numbered 10, after V lost 7 bases and J lost 3 bases. This CDR3 spans 15 amino acids. Germline lookup yields CDR1 SEHNR and CDR2 FQNEAQ (reference sequence). CDR3 coding DNA: TGTGCCAGCAAACCCCCTGGACTAGCGTACTACGAGCAGTACTTC. It translates to CASKPPGLAYYEQYF.

The chain employs TRBV3-1 and TRBJ2-1; D uncertain. Trimming removed 0 bases from V and 7 bases from J, with 7 bases in between. Germline V gene lookup returns CDR1 LGHDT and CDR2 YNNKEL (reference sequence). The CDR3 has 13 amino acids. The CDR3 reads CASSQDPKNEQFF. DNA of the CDR3: TGTGCCAGCAGCCAAGATCCAAAAAATGAGCAGTTCTTC.

This clonotype appeared a few times. The gene calls are TRBV5-4 and TRBJ1-1, with D unclear. V lost 0 bases and J 7 bases, leaving 16 bases between the germline ends. Germline CDR1 reads SGHNT; CDR2 reads YYREEE (reference sequence). The CDR3 consists of 15 residues. Here the CDR3 DNA reads TGTGCCAGCAGCTTGGTCTTGAGCGACGTTATTGAAGCTTTCTTT. This translates into CASSLVLSDVIEAFF.

V usage is TRBV2 and J usage is TRBJ2-1, with a possible D match to TRBD1 (5 bases). CDR3 length: 13 amino acids. V lost 4 bases and J 6 bases, leaving 10 bases between the germline ends. The germline CDR1 and CDR2 sequences are SNHLY and FYNNEI. The CDR3 DNA sequence: TGTGCCAGCAGTGTAGGGGTAGCCAATGAGCAGTTCTTC. Translated, it gives CASSVGVANEQFF.

This clonotype showed up just a few times. V gene TRBV20-1 combines with J gene TRBJ2-7; D perhaps matches TRBD1 (6 bases). This CDR3 is built from 14 residues. The germline V and J ends were trimmed by 3 bases and 5 bases, with 17 bases remaining between them. Germline CDR1 and CDR2: DFQATT and SNEGSKA (reference sequence). The CDR3 DNA follows: TGCAGTGCTAGCGCCCAGCAGGGGACCCACGAGCAGTACTTC. Amino acid sequence: CSASAQQGTHEQYF.

There are many counts of this clonotype. The chain links TRBV5-1 to TRBJ2-1; 9 nucleotides line up with TRBD1. J gave up 6 bases and V 4 bases, and 2 bases lay outside the gene matches. The CDR3 sequence is 13 residues long. Germline values: CDR1 SGHRS, CDR2 YFSETQ. The CDR3 loop is CASSRTGVNEQFF. CDR3 nucleotides: TGCGCCAGCAGCCGGACAGGGGTCAATGAGCAGTTCTTC.

This clonotype was seen more than once but under ten times. Relative to the germline gene, one junction end is altered; a read error may explain this. The V and J genes are TRBV20-1 and TRBJ2-3; the match to TRBD2 covers 13 bases. Per germline, CDR1 DFQATT and CDR2 SNEGSKA (reference sequence). The CDR3 consists of 12 residues. The CDR3 loop is CSARVTSGGAIW. The CDR3 DNA sequence: TGCAGTGCTAGAGTTACTAGCGGGGGGGCGATTTGG.

V and J are TRBV7-9 and TRBJ2-2; possibly TRBD2 for D (5 bases). Looked up from germline, CDR1 is SEHNR and CDR2 is FQNEAQ (reference sequence). V dropped 5 bases and J dropped 6 bases, with 16 bases sitting between them. CDR3 length equals 15 residues. The CDR3 is CASSRSIGVPGELFF. CDR3 in DNA: TGTGCCAGCAGCCGTAGCATCGGGGTCCCCGGGGAGCTGTTTTTT.

The V and J genes are TRBV3-1 and TRBJ2-4; D is unresolved. From germline, CDR1 is LGHDT and CDR2 YNNKEL (reference sequence). This CDR3 contains 11 residues. Trimming pared 5 bases from V and 6 bases from J, leaving 5 bases between. The CDR3: CASSDGNIQYF. In nucleotides, the CDR3 is TGTGCCAGCAGCGATGGAAACATTCAGTACTTC.

The chain couples TRBV7-3 to TRBJ2-3, with 10 bases identical to TRBD2. Germline CDR1 is SGHTA and CDR2 is FQGTGA. The CDR3 contains 15 residues. The junction had 5 bases not matched to a gene; V was cut back by 5 bases and J by 3 bases. The DNA for the CDR3 is TGTGCCAGCAGCCAGTTGGGACTAGCGACAGATACGCAGTATTTT. It specifies CASSQLGLATDTQYF.

The chain combines TRBV7-9 with TRBJ2-7; 10 bases line up with TRBD2. The V segment lost 2 bases and the J segment 8 bases; nucleotides outside the gene matches: 9. Germline values: CDR1 SEHNR, CDR2 FQNEAQ (reference sequence). The CDR3 is 15 amino acids. Here the CDR3 reads CASSLLGLAGVKQYF. The CDR3, as DNA: TGTGCCAGCAGCTTACTGGGGCTAGCGGGAGTTAAGCAGTACTTC.

This clonotype occurred a few times. The chain carries TRBV5-1 and TRBJ2-3; 10 nucleotides match TRBD2. CDR1 and CDR2 (germline): SGHRS, YFSETQ. V lost 5 bases to trimming and J lost 0 bases; unmatched junction nucleotides: 9. This CDR3 comprises 17 residues. The CDR3 is CASRELAGTLSTDTQYF. Written as DNA, the CDR3 is TGCGCCAGCAGAGAACTAGCGGGGACCCTTAGCACAGATACGCAGTATTTT.

The chain has TRBV24-1 and TRBJ2-3; weak D call: TRBD2 (6 bases). Trimming took off 4 bases at V and 2 bases at J, with 21 bases between the two ends. The CDR3 is made up of 18 amino acids. Germline CDR1 reads KGHDR; CDR2 reads SFDVKD. The CDR3 loop reads CATSDRRRRGSFTDTQYF. DNA of the CDR3: TGTGCCACCAGTGACAGGAGGAGGAGGGGCTCATTCACAGATACGCAGTATTTT.

The CDR3 nucleotides are TGTGCCAGCAGTCGACAGGGGTCGATGGCAGATACGCAGTATTTT. Translated, it gives CASSRQGSMADTQYF. The V gene is TRBV12-3 or TRBV12-4, the J gene TRBJ2-3, with 8 bases that match TRBD1. The CDR3 covers 15 residues. V lost 5 bases to trimming and J lost 4 bases; unmatched junction nucleotides: 8.

There are a few counts of this clonotype. The rearrangement links TRBV27 to TRBJ2-2; D is unresolved. Germline V gene data show CDR1 as MNHEY and CDR2 as SMNVEV (reference sequence). Trimming took off 3 bases at V and 1 base at J, with 9 bases between the two ends. The CDR3 length is 15 residues. CDR3 protein: CASSLERLNTGELFF. In DNA, the CDR3 is TGTGCCAGCAGTTTGGAACGGCTGAACACCGGGGAGCTGTTTTTT.

The J gene is TRBJ2-3, the V gene TRBV7-3; tentatively, D is TRBD2 (6 bases). The CDR3 has 17 amino acids. Germline CDR1 is SGHTA and CDR2 is FQGTGA. V was pared by 5 bases and J by 4 bases, with 22 bases between. The chain's CDR3 is CASSPGWGGGAPDTQYF. CDR3 in DNA: TGTGCCAGCAGCCCGGGCTGGGGCGGAGGGGCACCAGATACGCAGTATTTT. The full variable domain, with the rest looked up from reference TRBV7-3 and TRBJ2-3, is GAGVSQTPSNKVTEKGKYVELRCDPISGHTALYWYRQSLGQGPEFLIYFQGTGAADDSGLPNDRFFAVRPEGSVSTLKIQRTERGDSAVYLCASSPGWGGGAPDTQYFGPGTRLTVL.

The V gene is TRBV19, the J gene TRBJ2-3, with D unresolved. Germline CDR1 LNHDA, CDR2 SQIVND (reference sequence). The CDR3 is 12 amino acids. With 8 bases removed from V and 7 bases from J, the gap between germline ends came to 13 bases. CDR3 in amino acids: CASYDTLNTQYF. DNA of the CDR3: TGTGCCAGTTATGACACCTTAAATACGCAGTATTTT.

The chain joins TRBV30 to TRBJ1-2; D uncertain. Germline CDR1 and CDR2: GTSNPN and SVGIG (reference sequence). The V gene lost 0 bases and the J gene lost 5 bases, with 7 bases spanning the gap. The CDR3 is 12 residues long. In DNA form, the CDR3 reads TGTGCCTGGAGTGTACTGAGGTATGGCTACACCTTC. It specifies CAWSVLRYGYTF.

J is TRBJ1-5 and V is TRBV5-6; D not certain. Looked up from germline, CDR1 is SGHDT and CDR2 is YYEEEE. CDR3 length: 15 amino acids. Trimming took off 4 bases at V and 0 bases at J, with 11 bases between the two ends. In DNA form, the CDR3 reads TGTGCCAGCAGCCTTGACGGTTCTAGCAATCAGCCCCAGCATTTT. Its translation: CASSLDGSSNQPQHF.

This clonotype has only a few counts. The rearrangement uses TRBV5-1 and TRBJ2-3; 13 nucleotides agree with TRBD2. Trimming removed 4 bases from V and 4 bases from J; junction bases left unmatched: 6. CDR1 and CDR2 (germline): SGHRS, YFSETQ. The CDR3 is made up of 16 amino acids. CDR3 sequence (DNA): TGCGCCAGCAGCATGACTAGCGGGGGGTCTTCAGATACGCAGTATTTT. It translates to CASSMTSGGSSDTQYF.

This sequence joins TRBV20-1 and TRBJ2-3, with 11 bases matching TRBD2. Germline V gives CDR1 DFQATT, CDR2 SNEGSKA (reference sequence). V trimming: 6 bases; J trimming: 6 bases; junction bases outside the gene matches: 17. The CDR3 covers 17 residues. Written as DNA, the CDR3 is TGCAGTGCCAGCTACGCCGGGACTAGCGGTGATAGGGATACGCAGTATTTT. Its translation is CSASYAGTSGDRDTQYF.

The chain is built from TRBV10-3 and TRBJ1-6; D may be TRBD1 (5 bases). There are 14 residues in the CDR3. CDR1 is ENHRY, CDR2 SYGVKD, per germline. Trimming pared 3 bases from V and 10 bases from J, leaving 13 bases between. CDR3 DNA sequence: TGTGCCATCAGTGAAGTCGGGGCCCAATCACCCCTCCACTTT. Its protein is CAISEVGAQSPLHF.